The rows below give T cell receptor beta chains drawn from one sample of a study of sequential checkpoint blockade in melanoma. Generated by immunoSEQ multiplex PCR, the TCRdb table keeps only in-frame clones and is missing some. The sample has over 15,000 clones; under 60% are singletons. Sequenced here: CD8+ T cells sorted from blood (inferred from file names), sampled from a patient given nivolumab and ipilimumab in sequence. Receptors originate from a human donor with melanoma. CDR3s include the opening cysteine and the closing phenylalanine or tryptophan. The order of the fields is D gene, J gene, V gene, clone size, CDR3 protein, CDR3 DNA. D genes are given only for firm matches. The size of a clone is reported for some rows only, either as once, few or many, or as a class for expanded clones.

>-|TRBJ1-3|TRBV6-5|-
CASSYSMLSSGNTIYF
TGTGCCAGCAGTTACTCTATGCTCAGCTCTGGAAACACCATATATTTT
>TRBD2|TRBJ2-2|TRBV9|-
CASSVGDSGKLGELFF
TGTGCCAGCAGCGTAGGGGATAGCGGGAAGTTGGGGGAGCTGTTTTTT
>-|TRBJ2-3|TRBV27|-
CASSLIRAPSTDTQYF
TGTGCCAGCAGTCTCATCAGGGCGCCTAGCACAGATACGCAGTATTTT
>-|TRBJ1-5|TRBV27|-
CASSLGGMVRKLHF
TGTGCCAGCAGTTTAGGGGGGATGGTAAGGAAATTGCATTTT
>TRBD2|TRBJ2-1|TRBV7-9|-
CASSPAGLAGGINEQFF
TGTGCCAGCAGCCCAGCGGGGTTGGCGGGAGGAATAAATGAGCAGTTCTTC
>-|TRBJ2-7|TRBV5-1|few
CASSLGAGAYYEQYF
TGCGCCAGCAGCTTGGGCGCAGGGGCCTACTACGAGCAGTACTTC
>-|TRBJ1-2|TRBV7-9|-
CASSPTDLYGYTF
TGTGCCAGCAGCCCGACAGACCTCTATGGCTACACCTTC
>TRBD2|TRBJ2-5|TRBV4-1|-
CASSSREEETQYF
TGCGCCAGCAGCTCTCGGGAGGAAGAGACCCAGTACTTC
>-|TRBJ1-1|TRBV19|few
CASSGAPAEAFF
TGTGCCAGTAGTGGGGCCCCGGCTGAAGCTTTCTTT
>TRBD1|TRBJ1-1|TRBV6-6|few
CASSPGGYTEAFF
TGTGCCAGCAGTCCAGGGGGGTACACTGAAGCTTTCTTT
>-|TRBJ1-6|TRBV12-1|few
CASSAGGGGMGSPLHF
TGTGCCAGCAGCGCGGGCGGCGGGGGGATGGGCTCACCCCTCCACTTT
>TRBD2|TRBJ2-5|TRBV13|-
CASSPDPGLAGGRPEETQYF
TGTGCCAGCAGCCCTGACCCGGGACTAGCGGGGGGGCGCCCCGAAGAGACCCAGTACTTC
>-|TRBJ1-6|TRBV7-9|few
CASSRALGGDSPLHF
TGTGCCAGCAGCCGGGCCTTAGGGGGGGATTCACCCCTCCACTTT
>-|TRBJ1-1|TRBV28|-
CASSLSGILEAFF
TGTGCCAGCAGTCTATCGGGGATCCTTGAAGCTTTCTTT
>-|TRBJ2-2|TRBV6-5|-
CASSYPFGELFF
TGTGCCAGCAGTTACCCCTTCGGGGAGCTGTTTTTT
>-|TRBJ1-5|TRBV5-3|-
CARSPGGVQPQHF
TGTGCCAGAAGCCCGGGAGGGGTTCAGCCCCAGCATTTT
>-|TRBJ2-3|TRBV7-9|-
CASSFLSDTQYF
TGTGCCAGCAGCTTCCTTTCAGATACGCAGTATTTT
>-|TRBJ1-1|TRBV27|-
CASSTIQGYTEAFF
TGTGCCAGCAGTACAATACAGGGTTACACTGAAGCTTTCTTT
>TRBD1|TRBJ2-3|TRBV2|-
CASSPGTGDTDTQYF
TGTGCCAGCAGTCCGGGGACAGGAGACACAGATACGCAGTATTTT
>-|TRBJ1-5|TRBV4-1|few
CASSQGATWGDSNQPQHF
TGCGCCAGCAGCCAAGGGGCTACTTGGGGGGATAGCAATCAGCCCCAGCATTTT
>-|TRBJ1-3|TRBV4-1|-
CASSQRTSSGNTIYF
TGCGCCAGCAGCCAGAGGACTTCTTCCGGAAACACCATATATTTT
>-|TRBJ1-1|TRBV19|once
CASSSLTANTEAFF
TGTGCCAGTAGTTCCTTGACAGCGAACACTGAAGCTTTCTTT
>TRBD2|TRBJ2-2|TRBV29-1|-
CSVVPGTSATGELFF
TGCAGCGTTGTCCCCGGGACTAGCGCCACCGGGGAGCTGTTTTTT
>-|TRBJ1-5|TRBV7-9|-
CASSQGATWGDSNQPQHF
TGTGCCAGCAGCCAAGGGGCTACTTGGGGGGATAGCAATCAGCCCCAGCATTTT
>TRBD1|TRBJ1-1|TRBV19|-
CASRRQGDSAFF
TGTGCCAGCCGTCGACAGGGAGATTCAGCTTTCTTT
>TRBD2|TRBJ2-5|TRBV28|few
CASSISTGGLNF
TGTGCCAGCAGTATCTCAACGGGGGGGCTTAACTTC
>TRBD2|TRBJ2-7|TRBV6-1|-
CASTERVAGRHEQYF
TGTGCCAGCACCGAGAGGGTAGCGGGACGCCACGAGCAGTACTTC
>-|TRBJ2-1|TRBV7-9|-
CASSSEVNSYNEQFF
TGTGCCAGCAGCTCGGAGGTCAACTCCTACAATGAGCAGTTCTTC
>TRBD2|TRBJ2-5|TRBV29-1|-
CSVDRLAGVQETQYF
TGCAGCGTTGATAGACTAGCGGGAGTCCAAGAGACCCAGTACTTC
>-|TRBJ2-2|TRBV11-2|-
CASSFTGGELFF
TGTGCCAGCAGCTTCACAGGCGGGGAGCTGTTTTTT
>-|TRBJ1-1|TRBV7-6|-
CASSLVGGEAFF
TGTGCCAGCAGCTTAGTGGGGGGTGAAGCTTTCTTT
>TRBD1|TRBJ1-1|TRBV7-9|-
CASSLTGRGGDDTEAFF
TGTGCCAGCAGCTTAACGGGTCGAGGGGGCGACGACACTGAAGCTTTCTTT